This T cell receptor (beta chain) derives from a study of CD8+ T cells in alopecia areata. This clone was counted between two and nine times. The germline V and J ends were trimmed by 3 bases and 5 bases, with 14 bases remaining between them. This CDR3 comprises 14 residues. Per germline, CDR1 MNHEY and CDR2 SMNVEV (reference sequence). The sequencing template was cDNA reverse transcribed from extracted RNA. The method was immunoSEQ multiplex PCR; TCRdb's version includes in-frame clones alone and lacks a portion of them. Of some 200,000 clones listed, around three fifths were seen once; the top ten hold around 1.4%. Treatment indicated: oral pan-JAK inhibitor, 5-10 mg twice daily.

The sample consisted of CD4+ T cells sorted from blood, taken at week 4, from a patient treated with tofacitinib. The chain couples TRBV27 to TRBJ2-7; TRBD2 is a possible D gene (5 bases). The receptor was isolated from a human donor with alopecia areata. In nucleotides, the CDR3 is TGTGCCAGCAGTTTCGGGTCGGGGAGCCACGAGCAGTACTTC. Its protein product is CASSFGSGSHEQYF.